The 9 T cell receptor beta chains listed next were all sequenced from one sample in a study of T cell responses to AZD1222 COVID-19 vaccine. Libraries were prepared by immunoSEQ multiplex PCR; TCRdb keeps only in-frame clonotypes and omits some of them. The sample includes some 130,000 clones, approximately 91% seen only once; the top ten take under 1.2%. Sequencing used peripheral blood, obtained 28 days after the second AZD1222 dose. The origin of the receptors is an adult who received the AZD1222 COVID-19 vaccine.

In its sample, this clone was seen once. The CDR3 is CASSYRGTPQKLFF. The CDR3 bases are TGTGCCAGCAGCTACCGGGGGACACCACAGAAACTGTTTTTT. J is TRBJ2-2 and V is TRBV5-4, with D perhaps TRBD1 or TRBD2 (6 bases each). CDR1 SGHNT and CDR2 YYREEE come from the germline V gene (reference sequence). V lost 3 bases, J lost 14 bases, and 20 bases lay in between. This CDR3 region has 14 residues.

The chain carries TRBV7-9 and TRBJ2-7; weak D call: TRBD1 (5 bases). Germline lookup yields CDR1 SEHNR and CDR2 FQNEAQ (reference sequence). There are 13 residues in the CDR3. V shed 2 bases and J shed 5 bases, with 10 bases lying between them. The CDR3 DNA is TGTGCCAGCAGCTTAAGGGGTGTCCACGAGCAGTACTTC. This translates into CASSLRGVHEQYF. Filled out from reference TRBV7-9 and TRBJ2-7, the complete variable domain reads DTGVSQNPRHKITKRGQNVTFRCDPISEHNRLYWYRQTLGQGPEFLTYFQNEAQLEKSRLLSDRFSAERPKGSFSTLEIQRTEQGDSAMYLCASSLRGVHEQYFGPGTRLTVT.

The gene calls are TRBV24-1 and TRBJ1-2; the D is unclear. Germline values: CDR1 KGHDR, CDR2 SFDVKD. V lost 4 bases and J 8 bases, leaving 16 bases between the germline ends. The CDR3 totals 14 residues. The CDR3, as DNA: TGTGCCACCAGTGAAGCTGGGTGGGGTCGGGGCTACACCTTC. Its protein is CATSEAGWGRGYTF.

The chain uses TRBV2 and TRBJ2-3, with D perhaps TRBD2 (6 bases). The CDR3 runs 16 residues. Trimming stripped 7 bases from V and 1 base from J, with 18 bases between. CDR1 and CDR2 (germline): SNHLY, FYNNEI. The CDR3 DNA sequence: TGTGCCAGCAAGGCTGGGGGAGGTTGGGGCACAGATACGCAGTATTTT. It yields the protein CASKAGGGWGTDTQYF.

The gene calls are TRBV19 and TRBJ2-7; the D call may be TRBD1 or TRBD2 (5 bases each). Trimming pared 4 bases from V and 3 bases from J, leaving 16 bases between. The germline V gene encodes CDR1 LNHDA and CDR2 SQIVND (reference sequence). The CDR3 totals 15 residues. The CDR3 spells CASSTTRGKFYEQYF. CDR3 nucleotides: TGTGCCAGTAGTACCACCCGGGGCAAATTCTACGAGCAGTACTTC.

The chain recombines TRBV18 with TRBJ2-7, with 7 bases identical to TRBD1. The V gene end was trimmed by 4 bases and the J gene end by 2 bases; junction bases not matched to a gene: 8. Germline CDR1 reads KGHSH; CDR2 reads LQKENI. This CDR3 region has 15 residues. The CDR3 DNA is TGTGCCAGCTCACTTTCCGGGACAGATACCTACGAGCAGTACTTC. Its translation: CASSLSGTDTYEQYF.

This chain links TRBV19 with TRBJ1-1; D remains ambiguous. V shed 4 bases and J shed 4 bases, with 10 bases lying between them. Germline CDR1 is LNHDA and CDR2 is SQIVND (reference sequence). The CDR3 has 13 residues. CDR3 DNA sequence: TGTGCCAGTAGTAACCCCTGGGGCACTGAAGCTTTCTTT. It specifies CASSNPWGTEAFF.

The chain combines TRBV3-1 (or the pseudogene TRBV3-2) with TRBJ2-3; 8 positions agree with TRBD2. With 5 bases clipped from V and 3 bases from J, the junction kept 7 bases outside the gene matches. The CDR3 has 15 residues. Looked up from germline, CDR1 is LGHDT and CDR2 is YNNKEL (reference sequence). This chain's CDR3 is CASSAPGLVTDTQYF. Written as DNA, the CDR3 is TGTGCCAGCAGCGCTCCGGGACTAGTAACAGATACGCAGTATTTT.

The V and J genes are TRBV4-2 and TRBJ1-1; D is perhaps TRBD1 (6 bases). Germline CDR1 is LGHNA and CDR2 is YNFKEQ. The V gene lost 0 bases and the J gene lost 1 base, with 6 bases spanning the gap. This CDR3 comprises 14 residues. The CDR3 sequence is CASSQEDRNTEAFF. CDR3 coding DNA: TGTGCCAGCAGCCAAGAGGACAGGAACACTGAAGCTTTCTTT.